Listed below are T cell receptor beta chains from one sample, sequenced in a study of control samples from healthy donors and cancer patients. Assay: immunoSEQ multiplex PCR; the TCRdb copy retains only in-frame clones and omits some. The sample records about 70,000 clones, about 87% being singletons. The specimen was blood. The receptors here all came from a man aged 45-60 years in good health. CDR3s include the opening cysteine and the closing phenylalanine or tryptophan. Fields, in order: CDR3 DNA, CDR3 protein, CDR3 length, D gene, clone size, J gene, V gene. The D gene is left open where the match is weak. Clone size is given for some rows only: seen once, a few or many times, or a class if the clone is expanded.

TGTGCCAGCAGCTTAGCGCGGACATTGGGGGACAATGAGCAGTTCTTC	CASSLARTLGDNEQFF	16	NA	NA	TRBJ2-1	TRBV7-2
TGTGCCAGCAACCTACCGACAGCCCCGTCCCTTATCGGCTACACCTTC	CASNLPTAPSLIGYTF	16	NA	few	TRBJ1-2	TRBV5-5
TGTGCCAGCAGTTACCCCGGGCGATTGGGCTACACCTTC	CASSYPGRLGYTF	13	NA	few	TRBJ1-2	TRBV6-2/TRBV6-3
TGTGCCAGTAGTATAGACCCAACCCGCAACACTGAAGCTTTCTTT	CASSIDPTRNTEAFF	15	NA	NA	TRBJ1-1	TRBV19
TGCAGCGGATCAACAGGGTACAATCAGCCCCAGCATTTT	CSGSTGYNQPQHF	13	NA	NA	TRBJ1-5	TRBV29-1
TGTGCCAGCAGTTACAATTGGGGACTCGAGCAGTACTTC	CASSYNWGLEQYF	13	NA	NA	TRBJ2-7	TRBV6-6
TGTGCCAGCAGCGTAGGCCAGGGGGTTAACTATGGCTACACCTTC	CASSVGQGVNYGYTF	15	TRBD1	once	TRBJ1-2	TRBV9
TGTGCCAGCAGCCAGGGACAGGGAAAGGGCGAGCAGTACTTC	CASSQGQGKGEQYF	14	TRBD1	NA	TRBJ2-7	TRBV7-2
TGTGCCAGCAGCCACCCTACTAGGGGCGACGAGCAGTACTTC	CASSHPTRGDEQYF	14	NA	once	TRBJ2-7	TRBV11-3
TGTGCCAGCAGCAAAGTCTTGCTAGCGGGAGGTAGGGAGGGAAACATTCAGTACTTC	CASSKVLLAGGREGNIQYF	19	NA	NA	TRBJ2-4	TRBV21-1
TGTGCCTGGAGTGTAAGACAGGGTGGCTACACCTTC	CAWSVRQGGYTF	12	TRBD1	NA	TRBJ1-2	TRBV30
TGTGCCAGCAGCGGGGCTATCTCCTACGAGCAGTACTTC	CASSGAISYEQYF	13	NA	NA	TRBJ2-7	TRBV25-1
TGTGCCAGCAGCATGACTAAGATGGCACCGAACACCGGGGAGCTGTTTTTT	CASSMTKMAPNTGELFF	17	NA	NA	TRBJ2-2	TRBV7-3
TGCGCCAGCAGCCAAGGCCCCGGGACAGGGGGCGTAGCTAACTATGGCTACACCTTC	CASSQGPGTGGVANYGYTF	19	TRBD1	NA	TRBJ1-2	TRBV4-3
TGTGCCAGCAGCTTAGGATACAGGACAGGGATCGACGAGCAGTACTTC	CASSLGYRTGIDEQYF	16	TRBD1	NA	TRBJ2-7	TRBV11-2
TGTGCCAGCACCGACGGCACTGGGGCCAACGTCCTGACTTTC	CASTDGTGANVLTF	14	NA	NA	TRBJ2-6	TRBV19
TGTGCCAGCAGCCAGGGAAACACCATATATTTT	CASSQGNTIYF	11	NA	NA	TRBJ1-3	TRBV6-2/TRBV6-3
TGTGCCAGCAGCTTGGTCTCGAGTGAAGCTTTCTTT	CASSLVSSEAFF	12	NA	NA	TRBJ1-1	TRBV5-4
TGTGCCAGCAGCTTCAAGGACACGAACACTGAAGCTTTCTTT	CASSFKDTNTEAFF	14	NA	NA	TRBJ1-1	TRBV7-9
TGTGCCAGCTCACCAGAGACTAGCTCCTACGAGCAGTACTTC	CASSPETSSYEQYF	14	NA	NA	TRBJ2-7	TRBV18
TGCGCCAGCAGCCTCGAGTGGCCTTTTAACTATGGCTACACCTTC	CASSLEWPFNYGYTF	15	NA	NA	TRBJ1-2	TRBV4-3
TGTGCCAGCAGCACGGGGACAGGGAACGAGCAGTACTTC	CASSTGTGNEQYF	13	TRBD1	NA	TRBJ2-7	TRBV5-4
TGTGCCAGCAGTCGGGGGCTCGGTGAAGCTTTCTTT	CASSRGLGEAFF	12	NA	NA	TRBJ1-1	TRBV28
TGTGCCAGCAGTTACCGCACTCGTGGTGGCTACACCTTC	CASSYRTRGGYTF	13	NA	NA	TRBJ1-2	TRBV6-5
TGTGCCTGGAGTCCCAACAGGGCCTCGCCAATTTGGGGGGTGCGGGCCTACAATGAGCAGTTCTTC	CAWSPNRASPIWGVRAYNEQFF	22	NA	NA	TRBJ2-1	TRBV30
TGCGCCAGCAGCCAATCCACCGGGGGGGCCTTAGAAGAGACCCAGTACTTC	CASSQSTGGALEETQYF	17	TRBD2	NA	TRBJ2-5	TRBV4-3
TGTGCCACCTTGGAGCAGGCCTACGAGCAGTACTTC	CATLEQAYEQYF	12	NA	NA	TRBJ2-7	TRBV27
TGTGCCAGCAGCGGCCGGGACAGGTCCTACAATGAGCAGTTCTTC	CASSGRDRSYNEQFF	15	TRBD1	NA	TRBJ2-1	TRBV7-2
TGTGCCAGCGGTGGGCCGGGTCTCGAAAACACCATATATTTT	CASGGPGLENTIYF	14	NA	NA	TRBJ1-3	TRBV28
TGTGCCAGCAGCTTAGATCCATCCAGCGGGAGAACAGATACGCAGTATTTT	CASSLDPSSGRTDTQYF	17	TRBD2	NA	TRBJ2-3	TRBV11-3
TGTGCCAGCAGCCCGGAGGGGGAGAGTACTGAAGCTTTCTTT	CASSPEGESTEAFF	14	NA	NA	TRBJ1-1	TRBV4-2
TGTGCCAGCAGCCGGACAGACCCCACCGGGGAGCTGTTTTTT	CASSRTDPTGELFF	14	NA	NA	TRBJ2-2	TRBV7-2
TGTGCCAGTAGTATAGACCCTTTCCCTACAGATACGCAGTATTTT	CASSIDPFPTDTQYF	15	NA	once	TRBJ2-3	TRBV19
TGTGCCAGCAGTGAATCCGGTTACGAGCAGTACTTC	CASSESGYEQYF	12	NA	few	TRBJ2-7	TRBV25-1
TGCGCCAGCAGTGAGGATGCAGATACGCAGTATTTT	CASSEDADTQYF	12	NA	few	TRBJ2-3	TRBV10-2
TGTGCCAGCAGCTTACTCGGGAGCTACGAGCAGTACTTC	CASSLLGSYEQYF	13	NA	NA	TRBJ2-7	TRBV5-6
TGTGCCAGCAGCCAAGAGGGGTGGGGGACAGGGGACACTGAAGCTTTCTTT	CASSQEGWGTGDTEAFF	17	TRBD1	NA	TRBJ1-1	TRBV3-1/TRBV3-2
TGTGCCAGCAGTTTTGAGGGCCCACGTCGGGGTACGCAGTATTTT	CASSFEGPRRGTQYF	15	NA	NA	TRBJ2-3	TRBV28
TGTGCCAGCAGCGTGCGGGGACTAATGGGCGAGCAGTACTTC	CASSVRGLMGEQYF	14	TRBD2	NA	TRBJ2-7	TRBV7-3
TGCGCCAGCAGCCAAGAGTTGGGAGGAAACACCATATATTTT	CASSQELGGNTIYF	14	NA	NA	TRBJ1-3	TRBV4-1
TGTGCCATCAGTGAGAGGGGACTTGATAGCAATCAGCCCCAGCATTTT	CAISERGLDSNQPQHF	16	NA	NA	TRBJ1-5	TRBV10-3
TGTGCCAGCAGCTTAGATACATACACTGAAGCTTTCTTT	CASSLDTYTEAFF	13	NA	NA	TRBJ1-1	TRBV7-2
TGTGCCTGGAGACCTCTTAACTATGGCTACACCTTC	CAWRPLNYGYTF	12	NA	NA	TRBJ1-2	TRBV30
TGTGCCAGCAGCTTAGGGGGAGTCACAGATACGCAGTATTTT	CASSLGGVTDTQYF	14	NA	few	TRBJ2-3	TRBV11-3
TGTGCCAGCACCGACGATAGGGGCGGTGATGAGCAGTTCTTC	CASTDDRGGDEQFF	14	NA	NA	TRBJ2-1	TRBV9
TGTGCCAGCAGCCTTTCGGGCGTCGGGGGCAATCAGCCCCAGCATTTT	CASSLSGVGGNQPQHF	16	NA	NA	TRBJ1-5	TRBV6-6
TGTGCCAGCAGAGATGCCTACGAGCAGTACTTC	CASRDAYEQYF	11	NA	NA	TRBJ2-7	TRBV27
TGTGCCAGCAGCGATCAGCGGGAGGGCTCCTACAATGAGCAGTTCTTC	CASSDQREGSYNEQFF	16	TRBD2	NA	TRBJ2-1	TRBV9
TGCGCCAGCACCCCGGGGCTAGCGGGAAACAATGAGCAGTTCTTC	CASTPGLAGNNEQFF	15	TRBD2	NA	TRBJ2-1	TRBV5-1
TGTGCCAGCAGCCAAGGATTCTCAGGGAGTGGCTACACCTTC	CASSQGFSGSGYTF	14	NA	NA	TRBJ1-2	TRBV3-1/TRBV3-2
TGTGCCAGCAGCCAAGACCCGGGGACAGGGGGCGCTTCCCCCTACGAGCAGTACTTC	CASSQDPGTGGASPYEQYF	19	TRBD1	NA	TRBJ2-7	TRBV14
TGTGCCAGCAGCTTAACTCATTCAGGGGTGGGCGAGCAGTACTTC	CASSLTHSGVGEQYF	15	NA	NA	TRBJ2-7	TRBV7-2
TGTGCCAGCAGCGGGACGCCTCAAGAGACCCAGTACTTC	CASSGTPQETQYF	13	NA	NA	TRBJ2-5	TRBV5-4
TGTGCCTGGAATAAGGGGATGGGGAACACTGAAGCTTTCTTT	CAWNKGMGNTEAFF	14	NA	once	TRBJ1-1	TRBV30
TGTGCCAGCAGCGAGGGGGGGTATAAGAACTATGGCTACACCTTC	CASSEGGYKNYGYTF	15	NA	NA	TRBJ1-2	TRBV5-6
TGTGCCACCAGTGATTTTAGCCCTTCGGACACAGATACGCAGTATTTT	CATSDFSPSDTDTQYF	16	NA	NA	TRBJ2-3	TRBV24-1
TGTGCCACCAGCAGTGAGCAGACAGTAAATCAGCCCCAGCATTTT	CATSSEQTVNQPQHF	15	NA	NA	TRBJ1-5	TRBV15
TGTGCCAGCAGTTTGCTAGGGGCCGAGACCCAGTACTTC	CASSLLGAETQYF	13	NA	NA	TRBJ2-5	TRBV5-6